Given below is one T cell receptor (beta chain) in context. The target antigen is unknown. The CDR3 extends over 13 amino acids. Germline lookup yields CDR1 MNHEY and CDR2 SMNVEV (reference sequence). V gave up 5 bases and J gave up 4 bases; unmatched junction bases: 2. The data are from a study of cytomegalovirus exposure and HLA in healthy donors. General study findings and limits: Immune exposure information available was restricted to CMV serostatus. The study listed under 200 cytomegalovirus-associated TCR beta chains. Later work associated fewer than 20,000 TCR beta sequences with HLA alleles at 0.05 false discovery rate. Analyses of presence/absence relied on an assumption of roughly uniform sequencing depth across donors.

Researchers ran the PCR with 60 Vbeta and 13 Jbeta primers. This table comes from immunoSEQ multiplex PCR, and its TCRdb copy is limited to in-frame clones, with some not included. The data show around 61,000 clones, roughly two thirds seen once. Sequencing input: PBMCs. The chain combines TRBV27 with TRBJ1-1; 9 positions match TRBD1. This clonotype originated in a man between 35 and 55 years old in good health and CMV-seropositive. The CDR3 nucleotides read TGTGCCAGCAGTCACAGGGGGCCCACTGAAGCTTTCTTT. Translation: CASSHRGPTEAFF.